This TCR beta chain originates from a study of blood T cell repertoires in COVID-19. Assay used: immunoSEQ multiplex PCR; TCRdb lists only in-frame clones, some missing. The data hold around 100,000 clones, with around 85% observed a single time. Trimming took off 3 bases at V and 2 bases at J, with 17 bases between the two ends. Germline V lookup: CDR1 MGHDK, CDR2 SYGVNS. CDR3 length: 16 residues. Sequenced: peripheral blood. V is TRBV25-1 and J is TRBJ2-7; D is perhaps TRBD2 (6 bases). The sequence derives from a woman in her 70s with active or convalescent COVID-19. As DNA, the CDR3 is TGTGCCAGCAGTGACGCTGTCGGGGGTTTTGCCTACGAGCAGTACTTC. It encodes CASSDAVGGFAYEQYF.